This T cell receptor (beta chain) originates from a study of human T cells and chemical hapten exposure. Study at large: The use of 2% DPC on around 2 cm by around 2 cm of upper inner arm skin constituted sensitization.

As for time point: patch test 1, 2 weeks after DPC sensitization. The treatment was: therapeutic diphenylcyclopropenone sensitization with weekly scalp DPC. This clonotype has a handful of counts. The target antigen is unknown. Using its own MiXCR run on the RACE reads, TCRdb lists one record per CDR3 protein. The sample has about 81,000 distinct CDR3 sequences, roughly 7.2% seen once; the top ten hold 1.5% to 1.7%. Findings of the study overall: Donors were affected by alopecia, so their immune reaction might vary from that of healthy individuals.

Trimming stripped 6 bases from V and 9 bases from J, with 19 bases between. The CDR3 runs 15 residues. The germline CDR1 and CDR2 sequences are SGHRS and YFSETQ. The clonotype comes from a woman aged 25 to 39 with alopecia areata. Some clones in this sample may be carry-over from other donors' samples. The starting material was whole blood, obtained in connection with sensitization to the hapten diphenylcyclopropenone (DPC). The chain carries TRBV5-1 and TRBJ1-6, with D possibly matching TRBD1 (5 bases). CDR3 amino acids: CASTLGGGEASPLHF. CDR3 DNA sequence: TGCGCCAGCACCCTGGGGGGTGGTGAGGCTTCACCCCTCCACTTT.